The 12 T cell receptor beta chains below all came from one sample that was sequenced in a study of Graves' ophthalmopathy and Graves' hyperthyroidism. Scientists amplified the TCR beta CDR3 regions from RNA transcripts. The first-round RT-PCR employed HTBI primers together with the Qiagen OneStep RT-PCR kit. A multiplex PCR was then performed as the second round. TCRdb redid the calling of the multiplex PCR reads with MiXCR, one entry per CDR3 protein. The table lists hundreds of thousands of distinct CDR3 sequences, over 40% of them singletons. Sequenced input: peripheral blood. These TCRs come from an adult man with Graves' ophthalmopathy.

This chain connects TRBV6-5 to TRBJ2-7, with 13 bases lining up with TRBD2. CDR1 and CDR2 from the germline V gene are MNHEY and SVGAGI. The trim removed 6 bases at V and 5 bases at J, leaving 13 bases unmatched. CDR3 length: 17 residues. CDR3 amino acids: CASSIGLAGEGLHEQYF. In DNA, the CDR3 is TGTGCCAGCAGCATTGGACTAGCGGGGGAGGGACTCCACGAGCAGTACTTC.

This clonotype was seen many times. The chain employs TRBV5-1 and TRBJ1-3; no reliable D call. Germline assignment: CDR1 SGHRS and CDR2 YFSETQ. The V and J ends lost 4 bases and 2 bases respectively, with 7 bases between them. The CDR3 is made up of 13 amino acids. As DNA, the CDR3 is TGCGCCAGCAGCGAGGGTGCTGGAAACACCATATATTTT. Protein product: CASSEGAGNTIYF. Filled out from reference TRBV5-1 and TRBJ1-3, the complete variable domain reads KAGVTQTPRYLIKTRGQQVTLSCSPISGHRSVSWYQQTPGQGLQFLFEYFSETQRNKGNFPGRFSGRQFSNSRSEMNVSTLELGDSALYLCASSEGAGNTIYFGEGSWLTVV.

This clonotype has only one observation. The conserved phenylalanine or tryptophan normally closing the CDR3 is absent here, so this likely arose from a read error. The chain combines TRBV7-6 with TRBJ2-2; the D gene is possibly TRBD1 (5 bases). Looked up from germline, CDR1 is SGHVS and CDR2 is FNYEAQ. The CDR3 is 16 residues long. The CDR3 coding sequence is TGTGCCGGCAGCCGGCGGCAGGGCCCGAACACCGGGGAGCTGTTTCTT. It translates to CAGSRRQGPNTGELFL.

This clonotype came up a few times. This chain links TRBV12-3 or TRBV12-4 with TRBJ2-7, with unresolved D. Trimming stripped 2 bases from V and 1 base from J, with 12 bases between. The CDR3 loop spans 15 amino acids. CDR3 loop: CASSLQWGPSYEQYF. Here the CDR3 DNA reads TGTGCCAGCAGTTTACAATGGGGTCCATCCTACGAGCAGTACTTC.

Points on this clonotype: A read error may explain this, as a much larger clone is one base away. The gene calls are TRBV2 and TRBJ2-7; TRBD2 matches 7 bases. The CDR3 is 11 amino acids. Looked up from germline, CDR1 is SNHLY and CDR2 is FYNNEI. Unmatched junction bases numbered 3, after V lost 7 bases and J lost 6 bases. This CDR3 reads CASTRGGEQYF. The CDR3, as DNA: TGTGCCAGCACCCGCGGGGGCGAGCAGTACTTC. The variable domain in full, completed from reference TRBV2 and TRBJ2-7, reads EPEVTQTPSHQVTQMGQEVILRCVPISNHLYFYWYRQILGQKVEFLVSFYNNEISEKSEIFDDQFSVERPDGSNFTLKIRSTKLEDSAMYFCASTRGGEQYFGPGTRLTVT.

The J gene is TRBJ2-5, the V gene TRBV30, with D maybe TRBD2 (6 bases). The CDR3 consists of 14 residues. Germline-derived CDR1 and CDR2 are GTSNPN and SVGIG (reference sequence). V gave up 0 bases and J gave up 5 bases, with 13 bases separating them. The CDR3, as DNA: TGTGCCTGGAGTGTTGGCGGGAACTCTGAGACCCAGTACTTC. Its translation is CAWSVGGNSETQYF.

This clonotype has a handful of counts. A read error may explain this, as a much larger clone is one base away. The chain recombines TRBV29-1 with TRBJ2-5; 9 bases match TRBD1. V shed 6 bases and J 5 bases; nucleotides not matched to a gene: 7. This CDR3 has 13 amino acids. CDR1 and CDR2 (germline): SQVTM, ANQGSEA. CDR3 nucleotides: TGCAGCGTCCGGGACAGGGTCCGCGAGACCCAGTACTTC. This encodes CSVRDRVRETQYF. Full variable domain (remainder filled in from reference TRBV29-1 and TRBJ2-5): SAVISQKPSRDICQRGTSLTIQCQVDSQVTMMFWYRQQPGQSLTLIATANQGSEATYESGFVIDKFPISRPNLTFSTLTVSNMSPEDSSIYLCSVRDRVRETQYFGPGTRLLVL.

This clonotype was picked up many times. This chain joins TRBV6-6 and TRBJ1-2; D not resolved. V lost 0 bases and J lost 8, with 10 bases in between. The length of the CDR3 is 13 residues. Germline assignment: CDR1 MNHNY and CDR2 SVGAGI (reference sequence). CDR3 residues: CASSYSNGLGYTF. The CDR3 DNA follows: TGTGCCAGCAGTTACTCGAACGGCTTAGGCTACACCTTC.

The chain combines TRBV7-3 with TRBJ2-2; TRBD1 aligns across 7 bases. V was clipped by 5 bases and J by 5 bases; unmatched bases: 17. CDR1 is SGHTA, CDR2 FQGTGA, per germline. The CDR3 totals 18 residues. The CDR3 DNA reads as TGTGCCAGCAGCCGAAGTGACAGGGACACGCTAGGGACCGGGGAGCTGTTTTTT. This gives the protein CASSRSDRDTLGTGELFF.

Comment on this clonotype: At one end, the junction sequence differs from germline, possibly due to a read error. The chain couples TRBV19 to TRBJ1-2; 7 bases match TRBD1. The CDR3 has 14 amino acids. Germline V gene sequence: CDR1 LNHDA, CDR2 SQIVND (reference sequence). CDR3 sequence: CTSSPTGANYGYTF. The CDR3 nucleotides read TGTACCAGTAGTCCCACAGGGGCAAACTATGGCTACACCTTC.

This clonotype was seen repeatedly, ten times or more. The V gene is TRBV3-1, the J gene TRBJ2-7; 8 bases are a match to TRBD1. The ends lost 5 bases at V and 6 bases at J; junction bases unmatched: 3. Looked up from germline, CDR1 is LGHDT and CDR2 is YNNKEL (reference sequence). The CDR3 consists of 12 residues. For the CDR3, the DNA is TGTGCCAGCAGCGACAGGGGTTTCGAGCAGTACTTC. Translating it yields CASSDRGFEQYF.

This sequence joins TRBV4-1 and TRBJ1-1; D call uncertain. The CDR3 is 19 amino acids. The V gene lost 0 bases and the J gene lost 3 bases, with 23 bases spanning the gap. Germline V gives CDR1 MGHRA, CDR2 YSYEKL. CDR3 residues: CASSQESLVSRGLDTEAFF. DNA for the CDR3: TGCGCCAGCAGCCAAGAATCCTTGGTCAGTCGTGGGTTGGACACTGAAGCTTTCTTT.